This T cell receptor beta chain is from a study of regulatory T cells in long-lasting Graves disease. The table lists this clonotype with many counts. The CDR3 length is 13 residues. Germline V gene sequence: CDR1 MDHEN, CDR2 SYDVKM. Trimming removed 7 bases at V and 0 bases at J, with 8 bases between. Building the TCR beta libraries relied on iRepertoire HTBI primers, and CDR3 regions underwent Arm-PCR. A single record per CDR3 protein comes from TCRdb applying MiXCR to the multiplex PCR reads. The sample contains 550,000 or so distinct CDR3 sequences, more than 10% of which appear only once. Time point in this sample: newly diagnosed GD, antithyroid drugs for less than 3 months. Extracted RNA from PBMCs served as the source of the TCR library. These data are also associated with another study on T cells in Graves' hyperthyroidism and ophthalmopathy.

This receptor was identified in a woman in her twenties or thirties with Graves disease. V is TRBV28 and J is TRBJ2-3; D not certain. This specimen consisted of peripheral blood mononuclear cells (PBMCs), obtained at new diagnosis, from a patient treated with antithyroid drugs. CDR3 loop: CASMIPSTDTQYF. CDR3 in DNA: TGTGCCAGCATGATCCCTAGCACAGATACGCAGTATTTT.